This T cell receptor (beta chain) appears in the sequencing data of a study of cytomegalovirus exposure and HLA in healthy donors. This clone was seen more than once but under ten times. Its antigen remains unidentified. The CDR3 contains 15 residues. Trimming cost V 7 bases and J 4 bases; bases outside gene matches: 11. Germline values: CDR1 WSHSY, CDR2 SAAADI. The PCR ran on 60 Vbeta and 13 Jbeta primers. Original data processing: Roughly 73 million unique TCR beta chains, roughly 11 million of them shared, were counted by a later analysis. Clones were sequenced by immunoSEQ multiplex PCR, and TCRdb holds only the in-frame ones, with some missing. That table furnishes V, J and clone size, whereas the DNA furnished D and trimming. The sample shows tens of thousands of clones, around 65% of them seen only once. Notes on the study in general: Accurate prediction of HLA-A and HLA-B alleles (for most subjects) was reportedly achieved from TCR beta sequences. Common viral pathogens (according to a later analysis) appeared linked to several of the most significant clusters.

The sample consisted of PBMCs. The TCR comes from a man aged 55 to 70 in good health and CMV-seropositive. This chain links TRBV10-2 with TRBJ2-3; the match to TRBD2 covers 7 bases. The CDR3 nucleotides read TGCGCCAGCAATCTTCGCGGGAGTATGGCAGATACGCAGTATTTT. Protein sequence: CASNLRGSMADTQYF.